Listed here is a single TCR beta chain. In the authors' methods: Counts of nucleated cells, estimated from reference gene primer amplification, were obtained. Clones were sequenced by immunoSEQ multiplex PCR, and TCRdb holds only the in-frame ones, with some missing. V and J calls and clone size follow that table, whereas D and trimming were derived from the DNA. The sample carries 70,000 to 90,000 clones, 65% to 85% recorded once. These data come from a study of blood T cell repertoires in COVID-19. Study-level background: Acute and convalescent COVID-19 specimens originated in the United States, Italy and Spain. T cells, B-cell-depleted T cells, or PBMCs provided the cDNA or gDNA that served as material.

V shed 8 bases and J 7 bases; nucleotides not matched to a gene: 3. CDR1 and CDR2 (germline): DFQATT, SNEGSKA (reference sequence). The CDR3 extends over 10 amino acids. Sequenced input: peripheral blood. J is TRBJ1-2 and V is TRBV20-1, with 8 nucleotides matching TRBD1. The source is a man between 70 and 80 years old with acute or convalescent COVID-19. The CDR3, as DNA: TGCAGTTCCGACAGGGGTGGCTACACCTTC. Encoded protein: CSSDRGGYTF.